This TCR beta chain was identified in a study of OX40 agonist ivuxolimab in advanced cancers. Overall study: The dose of intravenous ivuxolimab that patients received every 2 weeks ranged from 0.01 to 10 mg/kg.

TCRdb's copy holds only in-frame clones and misses some; the assay was immunoSEQ multiplex PCR. The top ten hold around 2% of the sample, which has 30,000 to 45,000 clones, roughly 82% seen once. The study's findings and limits: In general, CD8+ T cells held more expanded clones than CD4+ did, on average. Doses of 0.1 to 3.0 mg/kg were accompanied by clonal expansion of CD4+ and CD8+ blood T cells by week 6. Among the lowest peripheral clonal expansion occurred in 0.1-3.0 mg/kg partial responders.

A note on this clone: Its antigen is unknown.

CDR3 length equals 14 residues. The V gene lost 2 bases and the J gene lost 1 base, with 8 bases spanning the gap. From germline, CDR1 is SGHTA and CDR2 FQGNSA. The rearrangement links TRBV7-2 to TRBJ1-1; D unresolved. The source is an adult with an advanced solid tumor such as melanoma, head and neck, liver or kidney cancer. The sample here was CD4+ or CD8+ T cells sorted from blood, taken in a trial of the OX40 agonist ivuxolimab. The CDR3 region has the DNA TGTGCCAGCAGCTTAACCTGGACGAACACTGAAGCTTTCTTT. This codes for CASSLTWTNTEAFF.